The next 9 T cell receptor beta chains were all read from a single sample in a study of T cell changes during pregnancy in multiple sclerosis. The data were produced by immunoSEQ multiplex PCR, yet TCRdb's version contains in-frame clones alone and is incomplete. The top ten hold 0.15% to 0.2% of the sample, which has tens of thousands of clones, 92% seen once. Specimen: CD4+ T cells from peripheral blood mononuclear cells, collected after pregnancy. Every receptor here comes from a female donor in good health, enrolled as a control in a pregnancy study.

The rearrangement links TRBV6-1 to TRBJ2-5, with a possible D match to TRBD2 (5 bases). The CDR3 is 14 residues long. V gave up 4 bases and J gave up 4 bases, with 13 bases separating them. CDR1 MNHNS and CDR2 SASEGT come from the germline V gene. CDR3: CASSVLVGVETQYF. DNA of the CDR3: TGTGCCAGCAGTGTCCTTGTCGGGGTAGAGACCCAGTACTTC.

The rearrangement joins TRBV19 to TRBJ1-1; 9 nucleotides match TRBD1. Losses at the gene ends were 7 bases for V and 5 bases for J; bases not matched to a gene: 5. Per germline, CDR1 LNHDA and CDR2 SQIVND (reference sequence). The CDR3 is 13 amino acids. CDR3 DNA: TGTGCCAGTATCGACAGGGGGGAAACTGAAGCTTTCTTT. As protein: CASIDRGETEAFF.

The gene calls are TRBV7-3 and TRBJ1-1; 9 nucleotides align to TRBD1. J gave up 4 bases and V 5 bases, and 5 bases lay outside the gene matches. Germline V gene lookup returns CDR1 SGHTA and CDR2 FQGTGA. CDR3 length: 14 amino acids. The CDR3 spells CASSVQGAGTEAFF. CDR3 nucleotides: TGTGCCAGCAGCGTACAGGGGGCGGGCACTGAAGCTTTCTTT.

The chain has TRBV28 and TRBJ2-3; no clear D gene. Per germline, CDR1 MDHEN and CDR2 SYDVKM. There are 11 residues in the CDR3. V was trimmed by 11 bases and J by 10 bases, leaving 16 bases between them. CDR3 coding DNA: TGTGCCTCTTATCAGTTTCCGTCGCAGTATTTT. Protein sequence: CASYQFPSQYF.

The V gene is TRBV7-2, the J gene TRBJ1-6, with D perhaps TRBD1 (5 bases). Germline V CDR1 and CDR2: SGHTA, FQGNSA. The CDR3 runs 15 residues. V dropped 4 bases and J dropped 9 bases, with 16 bases sitting between them. CDR3 in amino acids: CASSSNGRGGSPLHF. The CDR3, as DNA: TGTGCCAGCAGCTCAAACGGCCGGGGGGGTTCACCCCTCCACTTT.

The J gene is TRBJ2-4, the V gene TRBV5-6; 7 nucleotides agree with TRBD1. This CDR3 is 14 amino acids long. Germline assignment: CDR1 SGHDT and CDR2 YYEEEE. The junction had 2 bases not matched to a gene; V was cut back by 4 bases and J by 1 base. The CDR3 protein is CASSVTGAKNIQYF. CDR3 nucleotides: TGTGCCAGCAGCGTGACAGGGGCCAAAAACATTCAGTACTTC. Full variable domain (rest looked up from reference TRBV5-6 and TRBJ2-4): DAGVTQSPTHLIKTRGQQVTLRCSPKSGHDTVSWYQQALGQGPQFIFQYYEEEERQRGNFPDRFSGHQFPNYSSELNVNALLLGDSALYLCASSVTGAKNIQYFGAGTRLSVL.

This clone was seen only once. V usage is TRBV5-6 and J usage is TRBJ2-5; D is perhaps TRBD1 (6 bases). The CDR3 spans 12 residues. Trimming cost V 5 bases and J 7 bases, with 12 bases left between them. The germline CDR1 and CDR2 sequences are SGHDT and YYEEEE. CDR3 region: CASSPGAVTQYF. The CDR3 nucleotides read TGTGCCAGCAGTCCAGGGGCGGTGACCCAGTACTTC.

The chain joins TRBV19 to TRBJ1-4; 7 bases match TRBD1. V was clipped by 8 bases and J by 4 bases; unmatched bases: 4. Per the germline V gene, CDR1 is LNHDA and CDR2 is SQIVND (reference sequence). The CDR3 contains 13 residues. CDR3 sequence (DNA): TGTGCCAGTCAAGGACAGGTTAATGAAAAACTGTTTTTT. This translates into CASQGQVNEKLFF. The entire variable domain, with the rest obtained from reference TRBV19 and TRBJ1-4, is as follows: DGGITQSPKYLFRKEGQNVTLSCEQNLNHDAMYWYRQDPGQGLRLIYYSQIVNDFQKGDIAEGYSVSREKKESFPLTVTSAQKNPTAFYLCASQGQVNEKLFFGSGTQLSVL.

This sequence joins TRBV5-1 and TRBJ2-5; weak D call: TRBD1 (5 bases). The closer fit of TRBJ2-7 to the DNA end suggests the J call may be wrong. Germline V gives CDR1 SGHRS, CDR2 YFSETQ. The CDR3 is 14 residues long. The CDR3 loop is CASSLRGVTYEQYF. The DNA for the CDR3 is TGCGCCAGCAGCTTGAGGGGCGTAACCTACGAGCAGTACTTC.